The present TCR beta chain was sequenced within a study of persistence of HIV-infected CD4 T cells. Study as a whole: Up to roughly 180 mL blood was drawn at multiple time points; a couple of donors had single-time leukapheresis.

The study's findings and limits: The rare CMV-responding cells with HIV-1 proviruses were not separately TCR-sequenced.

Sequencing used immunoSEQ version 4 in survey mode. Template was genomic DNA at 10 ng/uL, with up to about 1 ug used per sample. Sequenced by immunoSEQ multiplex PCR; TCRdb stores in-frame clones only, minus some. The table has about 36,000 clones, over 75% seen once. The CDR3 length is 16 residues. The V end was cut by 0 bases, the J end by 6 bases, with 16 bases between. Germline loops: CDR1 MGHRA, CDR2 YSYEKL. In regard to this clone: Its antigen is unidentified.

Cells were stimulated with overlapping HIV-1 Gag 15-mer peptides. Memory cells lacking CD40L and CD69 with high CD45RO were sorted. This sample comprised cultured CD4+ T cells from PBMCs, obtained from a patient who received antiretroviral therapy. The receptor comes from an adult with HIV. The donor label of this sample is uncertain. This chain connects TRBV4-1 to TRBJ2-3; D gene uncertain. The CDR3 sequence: CASSQEKDPRVDTQYF. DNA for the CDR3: TGCGCCAGCAGCCAAGAAAAGGACCCAAGAGTGGATACGCAGTATTTT.